This T cell receptor beta chain was obtained from a study of T cells after yellow fever vaccination. Whole-study context: Researchers used SMART-Seq v4 Ultra Low Input to prepare fractions that had low cell numbers.

Only a few counts were recorded for this clonotype. Its target is unknown. The 5'RACE template-switching step produced TCR cDNA and added a universal primer site and UMIs. TCRdb passed the 5' RACE reads through MiXCR, listing each CDR3 protein once. The repertoire holds a few hundred thousand distinct CDR3 sequences, with more than 9% as singletons. The CDR3 extends over 18 amino acids. Germline CDR1 is MNHEY and CDR2 is SVGEGT. The V gene end was trimmed by 6 bases and the J gene end by 1 base; junction bases not matched to a gene: 11. Study-wide findings and caveats: Most primary-vaccination clones recurred post-booster (approximately 96% CD4, over 70% CD8). Any FACS-sorted repertoire could hold abundant clonotypes that contaminate it from the bulk population.

The sample was PBMCs, taken on the day of the first yellow fever vaccination. This clonotype was sampled from a man between 18 and 29 years old who received the YFV17D yellow fever vaccine. The V gene is TRBV6-2 or TRBV6-3, the J gene TRBJ2-2; 10 nucleotides line up with TRBD2. CDR3 in amino acids: CASSLLSGGRLNTGELFF. The CDR3 bases are TGTGCCAGCAGCCTCCTTAGCGGGGGGCGGCTGAACACCGGGGAGCTGTTTTTT.